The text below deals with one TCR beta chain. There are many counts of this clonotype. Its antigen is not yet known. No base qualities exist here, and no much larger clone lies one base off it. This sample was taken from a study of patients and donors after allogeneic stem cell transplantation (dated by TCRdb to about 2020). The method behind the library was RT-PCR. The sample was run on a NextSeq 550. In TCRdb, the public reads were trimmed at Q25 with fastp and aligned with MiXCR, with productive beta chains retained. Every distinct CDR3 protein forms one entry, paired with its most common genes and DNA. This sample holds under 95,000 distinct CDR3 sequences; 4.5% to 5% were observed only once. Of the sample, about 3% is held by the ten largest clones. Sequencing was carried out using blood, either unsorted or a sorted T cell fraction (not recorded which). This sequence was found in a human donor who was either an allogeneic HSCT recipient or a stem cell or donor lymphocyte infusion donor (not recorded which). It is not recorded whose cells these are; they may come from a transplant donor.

The DNA is TGTGCCAGCAGTCCGGATAAACAGGGCCGGGCGGGTCCTTTGGACACCTTC. This encodes CASSPDKQGRAGPLDTF. This sequence uses TRBV6-2 or TRBV6-3 and TRBJ1-2, with TRBD1 perhaps the D gene, on 6 matching bases. CDR1 and CDR2, per the germline V gene, are MNHEY and SVGEGT. Including cysteine and phenylalanine, the CDR3 has 17 amino acids. Solely the CDR3 DNA is kept, with 51 bases framed from the first base. V drops 5 bases and J drops 12 bases, leaving 31 bases in between.